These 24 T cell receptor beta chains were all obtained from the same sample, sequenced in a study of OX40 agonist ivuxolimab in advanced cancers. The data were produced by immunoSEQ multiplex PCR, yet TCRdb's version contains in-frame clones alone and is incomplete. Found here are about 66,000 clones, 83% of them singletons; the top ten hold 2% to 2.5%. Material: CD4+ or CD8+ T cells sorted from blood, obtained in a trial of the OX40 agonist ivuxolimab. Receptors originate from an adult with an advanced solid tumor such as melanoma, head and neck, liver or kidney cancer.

CDR3 DNA: TGTGCCTGGAGTGCCCGACTAGCGGGATTATTATCCTACAATGAGCAGTTCTTC. It encodes CAWSARLAGLLSYNEQFF. This sequence joins TRBV30 and TRBJ2-1, with TRBD2 identical over 11 bases. V lost 1 base and J lost 1; bases outside the gene matches: 9. CDR3 length: 18 amino acids. CDR1 GTSNPN and CDR2 SVGIG come from the germline V gene (reference sequence). Full variable domain (missing parts from reference TRBV30 and TRBJ2-1): SQTIHQWPATLVQPVGSPLSLECTVEGTSNPNLYWYRQAAGRGLQLLFYSVGIGQISSEVPQNLSASRPQDRQFILSSKKLLLSDSGFYLCAWSARLAGLLSYNEQFFGPGTRLTVL.

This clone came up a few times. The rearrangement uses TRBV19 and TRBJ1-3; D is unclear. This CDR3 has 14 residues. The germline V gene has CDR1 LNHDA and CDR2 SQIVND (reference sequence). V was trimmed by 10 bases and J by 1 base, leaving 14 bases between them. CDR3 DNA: TGTGCCACCCAGGATGCAGGTTCTGGAAACACCATATATTTT. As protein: CATQDAGSGNTIYF.

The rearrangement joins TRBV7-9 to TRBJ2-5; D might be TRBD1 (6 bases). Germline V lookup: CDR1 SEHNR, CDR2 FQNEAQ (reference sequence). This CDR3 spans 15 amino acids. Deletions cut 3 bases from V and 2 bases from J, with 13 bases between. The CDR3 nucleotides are TGTGCCAGCAGCTTCGGTCAGGGGCAACAAGAGACCCAGTACTTC. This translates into CASSFGQGQQETQYF.

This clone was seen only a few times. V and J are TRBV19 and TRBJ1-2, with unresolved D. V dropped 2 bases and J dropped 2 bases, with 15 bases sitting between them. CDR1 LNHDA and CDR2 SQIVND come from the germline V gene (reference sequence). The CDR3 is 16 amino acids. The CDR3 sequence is CASSITHGIMNYGYTF. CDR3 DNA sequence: TGTGCCAGTAGTATAACCCACGGGATCATGAACTATGGCTACACCTTC.

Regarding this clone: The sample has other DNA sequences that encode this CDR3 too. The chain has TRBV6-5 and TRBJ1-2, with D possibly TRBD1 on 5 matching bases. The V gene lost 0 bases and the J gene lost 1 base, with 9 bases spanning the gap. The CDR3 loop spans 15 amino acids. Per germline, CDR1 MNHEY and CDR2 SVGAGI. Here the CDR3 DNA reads TGTGCCAGCAGTTACTCGGCAGGGATTAACTATGGCTACACCTTC. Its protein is CASSYSAGINYGYTF.

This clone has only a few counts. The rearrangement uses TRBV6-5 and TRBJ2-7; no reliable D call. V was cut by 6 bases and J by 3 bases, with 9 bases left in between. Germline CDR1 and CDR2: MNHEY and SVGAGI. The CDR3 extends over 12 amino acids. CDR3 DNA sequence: TGTGCCAGCAGGGAGACCGTCTACGAGCAGTACTTC. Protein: CASRETVYEQYF.

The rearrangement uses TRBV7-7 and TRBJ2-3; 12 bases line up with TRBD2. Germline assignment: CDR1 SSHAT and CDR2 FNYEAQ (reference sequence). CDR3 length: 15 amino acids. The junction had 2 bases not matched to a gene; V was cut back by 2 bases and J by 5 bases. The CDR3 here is CASSLRLAGVDTQYF. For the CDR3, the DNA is TGTGCCAGCAGCTTACGACTAGCGGGAGTAGATACGCAGTATTTT.

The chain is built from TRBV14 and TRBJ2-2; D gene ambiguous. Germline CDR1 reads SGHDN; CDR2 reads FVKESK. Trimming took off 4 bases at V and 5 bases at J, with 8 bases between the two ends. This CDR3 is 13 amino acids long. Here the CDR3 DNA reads TGTGCCAGCAGCCCGAGTAGGACCGGGGAGCTGTTTTTT. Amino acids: CASSPSRTGELFF.

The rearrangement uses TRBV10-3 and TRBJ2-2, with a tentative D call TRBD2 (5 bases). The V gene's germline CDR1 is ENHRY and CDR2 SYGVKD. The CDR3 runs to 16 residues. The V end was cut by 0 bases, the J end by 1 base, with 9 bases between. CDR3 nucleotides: TGTGCCATCAGTGAGTCTGGAGGAAGGAACACCGGGGAGCTGTTTTTT. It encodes CAISESGGRNTGELFF.

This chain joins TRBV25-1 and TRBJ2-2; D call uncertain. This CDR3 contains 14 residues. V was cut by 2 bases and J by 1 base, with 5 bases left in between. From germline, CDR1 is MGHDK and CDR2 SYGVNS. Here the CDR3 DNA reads TGTGCCAGCAGTGAACAGCTGAACACCGGGGAGCTGTTTTTT. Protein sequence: CASSEQLNTGELFF. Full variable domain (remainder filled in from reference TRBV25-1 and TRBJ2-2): EADIYQTPRYLVIGTGKKITLECSQTMGHDKMYWYQQDPGMELHLIHYSYGVNSTEKGDLSSESTVSRIRTEHFPLTLESARPSHTSQYLCASSEQLNTGELFFGEGSRLTVL.

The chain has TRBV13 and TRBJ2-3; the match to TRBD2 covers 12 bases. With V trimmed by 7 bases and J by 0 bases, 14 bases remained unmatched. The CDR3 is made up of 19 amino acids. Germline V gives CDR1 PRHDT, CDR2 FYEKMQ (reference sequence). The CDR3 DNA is TGTGCCAGCAACAAAATATCGGGACTAGCGGGCCTGAGCACAGATACGCAGTATTTT. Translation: CASNKISGLAGLSTDTQYF.

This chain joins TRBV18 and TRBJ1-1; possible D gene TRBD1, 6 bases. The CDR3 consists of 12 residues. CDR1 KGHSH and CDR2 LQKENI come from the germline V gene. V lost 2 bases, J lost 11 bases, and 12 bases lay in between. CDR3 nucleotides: TGTGCCAGCTCACCAGACGACAGGCATGCTTTCTTT. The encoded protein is CASSPDDRHAFF.

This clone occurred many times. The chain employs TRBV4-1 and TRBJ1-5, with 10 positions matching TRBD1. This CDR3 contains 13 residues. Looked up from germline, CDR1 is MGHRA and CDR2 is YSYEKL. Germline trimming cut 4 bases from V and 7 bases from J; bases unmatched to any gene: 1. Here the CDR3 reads CASSRDRGQPQHF. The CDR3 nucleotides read TGCGCCAGCAGCCGGGACAGGGGACAGCCCCAGCATTTT.

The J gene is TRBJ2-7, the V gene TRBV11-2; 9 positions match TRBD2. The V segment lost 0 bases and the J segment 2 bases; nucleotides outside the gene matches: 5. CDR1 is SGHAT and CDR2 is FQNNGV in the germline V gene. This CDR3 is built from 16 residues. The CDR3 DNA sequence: TGTGCCAGCAGCTTAGATCTCCTAGCGGGACCCTACGAGCAGTACTTC. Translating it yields CASSLDLLAGPYEQYF. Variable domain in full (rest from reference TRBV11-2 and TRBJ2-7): EAGVAQSPRYKIIEKRQSVAFWCNPISGHATLYWYQQILGQGPKLLIQFQNNGVVDDSQLPKDRFSAERLKGVDSTLKIQPAKLEDSAVYLCASSLDLLAGPYEQYFGPGTRLTVT.

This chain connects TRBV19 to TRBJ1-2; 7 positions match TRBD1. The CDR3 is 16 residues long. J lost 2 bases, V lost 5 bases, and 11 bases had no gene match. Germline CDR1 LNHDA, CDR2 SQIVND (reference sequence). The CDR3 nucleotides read TGTGCCAGTAGTGACGATCGGACAGGTCCCAACTATGGCTACACCTTC. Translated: CASSDDRTGPNYGYTF. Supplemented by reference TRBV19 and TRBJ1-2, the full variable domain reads DGGITQSPKYLFRKEGQNVTLSCEQNLNHDAMYWYRQDPGQGLRLIYYSQIVNDFQKGDIAEGYSVSREKKESFPLTVTSAQKNPTAFYLCASSDDRTGPNYGYTFGSGTRLTVV.

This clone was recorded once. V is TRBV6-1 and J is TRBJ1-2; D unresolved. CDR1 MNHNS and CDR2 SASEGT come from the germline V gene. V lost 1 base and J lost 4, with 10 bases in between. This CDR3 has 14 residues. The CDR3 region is CASSEDWLIYGYTF. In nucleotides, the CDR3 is TGTGCCAGCAGTGAAGATTGGCTGATCTATGGCTACACCTTC.

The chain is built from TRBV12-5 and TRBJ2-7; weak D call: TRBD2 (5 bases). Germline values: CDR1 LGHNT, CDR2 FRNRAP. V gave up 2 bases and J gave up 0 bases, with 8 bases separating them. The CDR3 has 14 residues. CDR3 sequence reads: CASGLNGNSYEQYF. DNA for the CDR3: TGTGCTAGTGGTTTGAACGGGAACTCCTACGAGCAGTACTTC.

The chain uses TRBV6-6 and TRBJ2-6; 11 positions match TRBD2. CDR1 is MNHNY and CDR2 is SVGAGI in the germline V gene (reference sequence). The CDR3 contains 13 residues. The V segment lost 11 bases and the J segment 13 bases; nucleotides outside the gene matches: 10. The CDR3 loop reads CAVTSGSHRVLTF. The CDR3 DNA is TGTGCCGTAACTAGCGGGAGCCACAGGGTCCTGACTTTC.

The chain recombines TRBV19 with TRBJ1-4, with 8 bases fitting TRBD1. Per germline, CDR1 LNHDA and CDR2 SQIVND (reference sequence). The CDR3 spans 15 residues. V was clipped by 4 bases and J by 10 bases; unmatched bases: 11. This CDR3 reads CASSTPGGETGKLFF. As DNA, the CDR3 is TGTGCCAGTAGTACCCCAGGGGGCGAAACCGGAAAACTGTTTTTT.

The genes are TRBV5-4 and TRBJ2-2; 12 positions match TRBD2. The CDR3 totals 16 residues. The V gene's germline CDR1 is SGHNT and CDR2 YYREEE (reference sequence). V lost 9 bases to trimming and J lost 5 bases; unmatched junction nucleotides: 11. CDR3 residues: CATLKSLAGGTGELFF. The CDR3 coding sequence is TGTGCCACCCTCAAGTCACTAGCGGGAGGAACCGGGGAGCTGTTTTTT.

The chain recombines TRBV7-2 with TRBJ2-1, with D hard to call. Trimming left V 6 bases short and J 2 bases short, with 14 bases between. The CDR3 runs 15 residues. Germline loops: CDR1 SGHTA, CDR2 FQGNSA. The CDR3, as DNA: TGTGCCAGCAGACCAGACTCTTTGACCTACAATGAGCAGTTCTTC. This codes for CASRPDSLTYNEQFF.

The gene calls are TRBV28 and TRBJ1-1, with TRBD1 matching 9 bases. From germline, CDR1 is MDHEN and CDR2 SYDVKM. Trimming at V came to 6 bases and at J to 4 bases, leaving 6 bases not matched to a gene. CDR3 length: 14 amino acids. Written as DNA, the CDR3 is TGTGCCAGCAGCCGGGACAGGGTCCTCACTGAAGCTTTCTTT. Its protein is CASSRDRVLTEAFF.

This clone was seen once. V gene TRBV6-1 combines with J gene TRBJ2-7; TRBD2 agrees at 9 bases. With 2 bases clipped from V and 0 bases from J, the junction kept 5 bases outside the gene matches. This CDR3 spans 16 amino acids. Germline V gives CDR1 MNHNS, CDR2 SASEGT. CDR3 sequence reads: CASSELAGSLSYEQYF. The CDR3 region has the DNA TGTGCCAGCAGTGAACTAGCGGGATCACTCTCCTACGAGCAGTACTTC.

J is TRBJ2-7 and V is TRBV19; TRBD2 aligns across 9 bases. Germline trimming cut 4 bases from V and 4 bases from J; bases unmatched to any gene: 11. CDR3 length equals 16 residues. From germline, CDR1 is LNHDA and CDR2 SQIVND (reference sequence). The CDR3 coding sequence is TGTGCCAGTAGTACCTCTAGCGGGGAGAGGAGGTACGAGCAGTACTTC. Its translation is CASSTSSGERRYEQYF.